A single sample is the source of the 15 T cell receptor beta chains below, sequenced in a study of OX40 agonist ivuxolimab in advanced cancers. Some clones are missing from TCRdb's copy, which holds only in-frame ones; the method was immunoSEQ multiplex PCR. This repertoire shows around 60,000 clones, around 90% found once; its top ten account for 20% to 30%. The sample here was CD4+ or CD8+ T cells sorted from blood, taken in a trial of the OX40 agonist ivuxolimab. The receptors here all came from an adult with an advanced solid tumor such as melanoma, head and neck, liver or kidney cancer.

This chain joins TRBV10-3 and TRBJ1-3; 9 nucleotides line up with TRBD1. The CDR3 has 16 residues. Germline CDR1 is ENHRY and CDR2 is SYGVKD. Trimming took 4 bases from V and 0 from J; bases not matched to a gene: 4. The CDR3, as DNA: TGTGCCATCAGTGCCAAGACAGGGGGCTCTGGAAACACCATATATTTT. Translating gives CAISAKTGGSGNTIYF.

This rearrangement joins TRBV27 to TRBJ2-7, with D perhaps assigned TRBD1 or TRBD2 (5 bases each). This CDR3 comprises 15 residues. The germline V and J ends were trimmed by 5 bases and 0 bases, with 14 bases remaining between them. Germline V gives CDR1 MNHEY, CDR2 SMNVEV (reference sequence). This CDR3 is CASSPGRTSSYEQYF. As DNA, the CDR3 is TGTGCCAGCAGTCCGGGACGGACGAGCTCCTACGAGCAGTACTTC.

Only one count was recorded for this clone. The chain links TRBV5-1 to TRBJ2-1; D is perhaps TRBD1 or TRBD2 (6 bases each). This CDR3 contains 14 residues. Germline lookup yields CDR1 SGHRS and CDR2 YFSETQ. The germline V and J ends were trimmed by 0 bases and 7 bases, with 11 bases remaining between them. The CDR3 loop is CASSLVGGLNEQFF. The CDR3 coding sequence is TGCGCCAGCAGCTTGGTAGGGGGGCTGAATGAGCAGTTCTTC.

The V and J genes are TRBV19 and TRBJ1-5; D is possibly TRBD1 (5 bases). CDR3 length equals 14 residues. V was cut by 6 bases and J by 3 bases, with 12 bases left in between. Germline CDR1 LNHDA, CDR2 SQIVND (reference sequence). The CDR3 loop reads CASSVTGPNQPQHF. CDR3 DNA: TGTGCCAGTAGCGTAACAGGACCCAATCAGCCCCAGCATTTT.

The chain has TRBV15 and TRBJ2-1, with 14 nucleotides matching TRBD2. The CDR3 has 16 amino acids. Germline CDR1 reads LNHNV; CDR2 reads YYDKDF (reference sequence). V was pared by 5 bases and J by 4 bases, with 4 bases of the junction left unmatched. CDR3 residues: CATSSGLAGGYNEQFF. The CDR3 DNA sequence: TGTGCCACCAGCTCCGGACTAGCGGGAGGTTACAATGAGCAGTTCTTC.

This clone was counted once. CDR3 in amino acids: CASSQDSNEQFF. CDR3 nucleotides: TGTGCCAGCAGCCAAGATTCCAATGAGCAGTTCTTC. The chain is built from TRBV4-2 and TRBJ2-1; D unresolved. V lost 0 bases and J 6 bases, leaving 3 bases between the germline ends. The CDR3 spans 12 residues. The V gene's germline CDR1 is LGHNA and CDR2 YNFKEQ.

The rearrangement links TRBV11-2 to TRBJ2-6, with 12 nucleotides matching TRBD1. Losses at the gene ends were 6 bases for V and 3 bases for J; bases not matched to a gene: 9. The CDR3 consists of 18 residues. CDR1 and CDR2 from the germline V gene are SGHAT and FQNNGV. CDR3 sequence: CASSYGDRGRYGANVLTF. In nucleotides, the CDR3 is TGTGCCAGCAGTTATGGGGACAGGGGGCGTTATGGGGCCAACGTCCTGACTTTC.

This chain connects TRBV6-5 to TRBJ2-7; the D gene is possibly TRBD2 (5 bases). The CDR3 has 13 residues. Trimming left V 5 bases short and J 5 bases short, with 13 bases between. Germline V gene data show CDR1 as MNHEY and CDR2 as SVGAGI. CDR3 sequence: CASSGGRGDEQYF. The CDR3 region has the DNA TGTGCCAGCAGTGGAGGACGCGGCGACGAGCAGTACTTC.

This sequence joins TRBV4-3 and TRBJ2-4, with TRBD1 matching over 9 bases. The V segment lost 7 bases and the J segment 3 bases; nucleotides outside the gene matches: 7. The CDR3 is 15 amino acids. CDR1 is LGHNA and CDR2 is YSLEER in the germline V gene. The CDR3 sequence: CASITDRGGKNIQYF. CDR3 nucleotides: TGCGCCAGCATTACGGACAGGGGAGGCAAAAACATTCAGTACTTC.

The chain has TRBV7-9 and TRBJ2-7; TRBD1 matches at 8 bases. From germline, CDR1 is SEHNR and CDR2 FQNEAQ (reference sequence). The J segment lost 7 bases and the V segment lost 5 bases, leaving 7 bases of the junction unmatched. The CDR3 totals 13 residues. The CDR3 is CASSPPGQGEQYF. The CDR3 DNA reads TGTGCCAGCAGCCCCCCCGGACAGGGAGAGCAGTACTTC.

This chain uses TRBV5-6 with TRBJ2-7, with no clear D. The germline V gene has CDR1 SGHDT and CDR2 YYEEEE. V was shortened by 0 bases and J by 1 base, with 8 bases between the two germline ends. This CDR3 spans 14 amino acids. This CDR3 reads CASSLEGQSYEQYF. The CDR3 DNA reads as TGTGCCAGCAGCTTGGAGGGTCAGTCCTACGAGCAGTACTTC.

The V gene is TRBV7-6, the J gene TRBJ2-1; the D call may be TRBD1 or TRBD2 (5 bases each). The CDR3 loop spans 13 amino acids. CDR1 is SGHVS, CDR2 FNYEAQ, per germline. V was clipped by 5 bases and J by 7 bases, with 12 bases between them. CDR3 sequence reads: CASSPEGFNEQFF. DNA of the CDR3: TGTGCCAGCAGCCCCGAGGGGTTTAATGAGCAGTTCTTC.

The chain is built from TRBV4-1 and TRBJ2-7, with no clear D. V lost 8 bases and J 4 bases, leaving 9 bases between the germline ends. The CDR3 contains 11 residues. The germline gives CDR1 MGHRA, CDR2 YSYEKL. The CDR3 loop reads CASGPAYEQYF. The CDR3 DNA reads TGCGCCAGCGGCCCCGCTTACGAGCAGTACTTC.

V and J are TRBV4-1 and TRBJ2-7; D perhaps matches TRBD1 (5 bases). The CDR3 contains 13 residues. Germline values: CDR1 MGHRA, CDR2 YSYEKL. Trimming shortened V by 3 bases and J by 4 bases, and 10 bases separated the two germline ends. CDR3 DNA sequence: TGCGCCAGCAGCCAGGGGCGGTCTTACGAGCAGTACTTC. It specifies CASSQGRSYEQYF.

This sequence joins TRBV9 and TRBJ2-7, with 13 positions matching TRBD2. In germline, CDR1 is SGDLS, CDR2 YYNGEE. Trimming at V came to 3 bases and at J to 6 bases, leaving 3 bases not matched to a gene. CDR3 length equals 14 residues. The CDR3 coding sequence is TGTGCCAGCAGCGGGGGACTAGCGGGATTCGAGCAGTACTTC. Its protein is CASSGGLAGFEQYF.